This TCR beta chain derives from a study of tumor and adjacent non-tumor tissue in lung cancer. Study-level points and caveats: Normal lung showed higher cumulative top 100 clone frequency than tumor. Compared with tumor, normal lung showed significantly lower TCR diversity. Tumor TCR diversity, when higher, was linked to shorter survival.

This CDR3 is 14 amino acids long. Germline V gene lookup returns CDR1 SQVTM and CDR2 ANQGSEA. The V and J ends lost 0 bases and 7 bases respectively, with 13 bases between them. Three rounds of nested PCR, following a modified ARM-PCR protocol, produced the TCRbeta library. TCRdb re-called the multiplex PCR reads through MiXCR, storing one row per CDR3 protein. The sample holds approximately 82,000 distinct CDR3 sequences, 76% seen once. This clonotype has just a few counts. The antigen is not known. No cell sorting was done before RNA was extracted from the tissue. Distant lung tissue was collected more than 3 cm away from the tumor edge.

J is TRBJ2-1 and V is TRBV29-1; no clear D. This receptor was taken from a man aged 65 to 79 with non-small cell lung cancer. Input material: distant non-tumor lung tissue. CDR3 DNA sequence: TGCAGCGTTGAAGATTTTGCGGTGTATAATGAGCAGTTCTTC. This sequence encodes CSVEDFAVYNEQFF.